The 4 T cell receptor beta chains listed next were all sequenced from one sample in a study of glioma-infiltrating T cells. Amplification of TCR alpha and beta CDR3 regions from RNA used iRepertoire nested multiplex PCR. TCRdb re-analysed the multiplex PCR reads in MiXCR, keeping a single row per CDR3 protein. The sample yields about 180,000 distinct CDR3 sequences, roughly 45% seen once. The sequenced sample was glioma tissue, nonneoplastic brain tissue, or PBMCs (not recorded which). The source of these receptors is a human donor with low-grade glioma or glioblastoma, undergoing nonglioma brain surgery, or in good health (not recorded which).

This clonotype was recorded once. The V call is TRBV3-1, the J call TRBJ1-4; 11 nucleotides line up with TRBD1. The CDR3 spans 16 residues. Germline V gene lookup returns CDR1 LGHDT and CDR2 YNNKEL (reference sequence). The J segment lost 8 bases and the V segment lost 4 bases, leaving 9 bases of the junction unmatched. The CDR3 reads CASSLAGTGGSEKLFF. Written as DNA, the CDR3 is TGTGCCAGCAGCCTAGCCGGGACAGGGGGGAGCGAAAAACTGTTTTTT.

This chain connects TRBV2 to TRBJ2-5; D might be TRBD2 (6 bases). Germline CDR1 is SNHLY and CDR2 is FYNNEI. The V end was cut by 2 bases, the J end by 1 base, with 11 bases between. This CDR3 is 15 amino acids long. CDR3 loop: CASSEWASVQETQYF. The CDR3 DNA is TGTGCCAGCAGTGAATGGGCTAGCGTCCAAGAGACCCAGTACTTC.

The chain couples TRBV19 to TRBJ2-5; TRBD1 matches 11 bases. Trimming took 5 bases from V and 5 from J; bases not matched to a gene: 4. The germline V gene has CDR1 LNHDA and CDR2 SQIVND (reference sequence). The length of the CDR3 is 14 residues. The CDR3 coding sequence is TGTGCCAGTAGTCGGGACAGGGGGTTTGAGACCCAGTACTTC. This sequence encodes CASSRDRGFETQYF.

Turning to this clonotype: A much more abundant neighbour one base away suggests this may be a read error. CDR3: CASSFRHSPLHF. The DNA for the CDR3 is TGTGCCAGCAGCTTCAGGCATTCACCCCTCCACTTT. V and J are TRBV5-5 and TRBJ1-6; D unclear. Trimming took 2 bases from V and 8 from J, leaving 5 bases between them. The length of the CDR3 is 12 residues. The V gene's germline CDR1 is SGHKS and CDR2 YYEKEE (reference sequence). Variable domain in full (rest from reference TRBV5-5 and TRBJ1-6): DAGVTQSPTHLIKTRGQQVTLRCSPISGHKSVSWYQQVLGQGPQFIFQYYEKEERGRGNFPDRFSARQFPNYSSELNVNALLLGDSALYLCASSFRHSPLHFGNGTRLTVT.